This T cell receptor beta chain originates from a study of graft-versus-host responses after intestinal transplantation. The overall study: Anti-thymocyte globulin induction preceded two to four years of tacrolimus and steroid maintenance in all recipients. Study-wide findings and caveats: GvH clone levels peaked in circulation, and this peak was associated with early post-transplant HvG declines.

Trimming took off 5 bases at V and 3 bases at J, with 21 bases between the two ends. CDR1 SGHNT and CDR2 YYREEE come from the germline V gene (reference sequence). CDR3 length equals 16 residues. Concerning this clone itself: Its antigen is not identified.

Generated by immunoSEQ multiplex PCR, the TCRdb table keeps only in-frame clones and is missing some. The repertoire consists of about 38,000 clones, with around four fifths occurring once and the leading ten covering about 3.7%. This receptor was identified in a human patient who received an intestinal transplant, so some T cells may come from the graft donor. J is TRBJ2-7 and V is TRBV5-4; possible D gene TRBD2, 6 bases. This specimen was PBMCs, taken approximately 1,000 days after transplant. The CDR3 DNA is TGTGCCAGCAGGTATGGATCAGGGAGGATACGCTACGAGCAGTACTTC. Protein product: CASRYGSGRIRYEQYF.